The 3 T cell receptor beta chains below all came from one sample that was sequenced in a study of cytomegalovirus exposure and HLA in healthy donors. 13 Jbeta primers and 60 Vbeta primers were used for the PCR. Libraries were prepared by immunoSEQ multiplex PCR; TCRdb keeps only in-frame clonotypes and omits some of them. The table shows over 40,000 clones, with about nine tenths occurring only once. Sequenced material: PBMCs. All receptors derive from a woman aged 40 to 50 in good health and CMV-seropositive.

The genes are TRBV28 and TRBJ2-2; 7 bases match TRBD2. This CDR3 region has 14 residues. Germline assignment: CDR1 MDHEN and CDR2 SYDVKM. The V gene end was trimmed by 7 bases and the J gene end by 6 bases; junction bases not matched to a gene: 8. CDR3 nucleotide sequence: TGTGCCAGCACAGTCCTAGCGGCAGCCGGGGAGCTGTTTTTT. Protein: CASTVLAAAGELFF.

The chain is built from TRBV28 and TRBJ1-5, with a tentative D call TRBD1 (6 bases). Deletions cut 5 bases from V and 3 bases from J, with 17 bases between. Germline values: CDR1 MDHEN, CDR2 SYDVKM. The length of the CDR3 is 16 residues. The CDR3 DNA reads TGTGCCAGCAGTCCCCAGGGGATCCCCCCCAATCAGCCCCAGCATTTT. Translated: CASSPQGIPPNQPQHF. The full variable domain, its missing parts supplied by reference TRBV28 and TRBJ1-5, is DVKVTQSSRYLVKRTGEKVFLECVQDMDHENMFWYRQDPGLGLRLIYFSYDVKMKEKGDIPEGYSVSREKKERFSLILESASTNQTSMYLCASSPQGIPPNQPQHFGDGTRLSIL.

There are a few counts of this clone. V usage is TRBV25-1 and J usage is TRBJ2-7; 7 nucleotides match TRBD1. The germline CDR1 and CDR2 sequences are MGHDK and SYGVNS. The CDR3 covers 14 residues. Trimming at V came to 7 bases and at J to 3 bases, leaving 9 bases not matched to a gene. This CDR3 is CASMGQGVFYEQYF. The CDR3 DNA sequence: TGTGCCAGCATGGGTCAGGGGGTCTTCTACGAGCAGTACTTC.